This T cell receptor (beta chain) was documented in a study of T-cell reconstitution after alpha-beta-depleted transplantation in children. Study-level points and caveats: By one year post-transplant, T-cell counts and diversity largely arose from T cells that were newly produced. About two months after transplant, alpha-beta T cells reportedly came from several hundred expanded graft clones.

This clonotype has just a few counts. The antigen remains unidentified. CDR3 size: 15 residues. The V gene's germline CDR1 is DFQATT and CDR2 SNEGSKA (reference sequence). V dropped 4 bases and J dropped 4; count of bases not matched to a gene: 9. Researchers prepared the TCRbeta library using unique molecular identifiers, the study reports. MiXCR, run by TCRdb on the PCR reads, gives a single entry per CDR3 protein. The sample has some 120,000 distinct CDR3 sequences; around 23% are singletons. The clonotype comes from a male patient aged 2 to 9 who had a stem cell transplant for chronic granulomatous disease, so the T cells may come from the graft donor. The specimen was PBMCs, mostly from graft donor cells, collected 180 days after TCRalphabeta/CD19-depleted stem cell transplant. V gene TRBV20-1 combines with J gene TRBJ1-4; 7 positions agree with TRBD1. The CDR3 coding sequence is TGCAGTGCTACCGTCACAGGGGCCCATAATGAAAAACTGTTTTTT. This gives the protein CSATVTGAHNEKLFF.